A single sample gave rise to the 9 T cell receptor beta chains below, sequenced in a study of OX40 agonist ivuxolimab in advanced cancers. The repertoire was sequenced with immunoSEQ multiplex PCR; TCRdb's copy has only in-frame clones and lacks some. The top ten hold about 4.9% of the sample, which has approximately 83,000 clones, approximately 84% seen once. Here the sequenced sample was CD4+ or CD8+ T cells sorted from blood, taken in a trial of the OX40 agonist ivuxolimab. These receptors all come from an adult with an advanced solid tumor such as melanoma, head and neck, liver or kidney cancer.

Only a few counts were recorded for this clone. The chain couples TRBV12-5 to TRBJ1-1; no clear D gene. Germline V gene lookup returns CDR1 LGHNT and CDR2 FRNRAP. The CDR3 has 12 amino acids. Trimming pared 1 base from V and 7 bases from J, leaving 7 bases between. In nucleotides, the CDR3 is TGTGCTAGTGGTTTGGCCCGGAATGAAGCTTTCTTT. It codes for CASGLARNEAFF.

The gene calls are TRBV6-1 and TRBJ2-7, with a weak D call TRBD2 (5 bases). This CDR3 has 14 residues. Germline assignment: CDR1 MNHNS and CDR2 SASEGT. V was clipped by 6 bases and J by 0 bases, with 12 bases between them. The CDR3 DNA is TGTGCCAGCAGAGTGAGGGAGAGCTCCTACGAGCAGTACTTC. It codes for CASRVRESSYEQYF.

The chain couples TRBV4-3 to TRBJ1-3, with D possibly being TRBD1 (6 bases). The V gene lost 4 bases and the J gene lost 0 bases, with 13 bases spanning the gap. Germline assignment: CDR1 LGHNA and CDR2 YSLEER. This CDR3 region has 16 residues. CDR3 sequence (DNA): TGCGCCAGCAGCCGGTTCGCAGGGGACTCTGGAAACACCATATATTTT. Translated, it gives CASSRFAGDSGNTIYF.

The CDR3, as DNA: TGTGCCAGCAGCTTCGGACTAGCGCTAAATGAGCAGTTCTTC. This encodes CASSFGLALNEQFF. V usage is TRBV7-3 and J usage is TRBJ2-1, with 9 bases fitting TRBD2. The V gene end was trimmed by 3 bases and the J gene end by 7 bases; junction bases not matched to a gene: 4. Germline V CDR1 and CDR2: SGHTA, FQGTGA. The CDR3 loop spans 14 amino acids.

The sample holds a few counts of this clone. V and J are TRBV5-4 and TRBJ2-7; D is possibly TRBD1 (6 bases). Germline CDR1 is SGHNT and CDR2 is YYREEE (reference sequence). CDR3 size: 12 residues. V gave up 4 bases and J gave up 4 bases, with 9 bases separating them. CDR3 region: CASSQQGYEQYF. The CDR3 region has the DNA TGTGCCAGCAGCCAACAGGGATACGAGCAGTACTTC.

V gene TRBV4-1 combines with J gene TRBJ1-2; the match to TRBD1 covers 9 bases. CDR3 length: 17 residues. V shed 0 bases, J shed 2 bases, and the junction held 7 bases outside the gene matches. From germline, CDR1 is MGHRA and CDR2 YSYEKL. The CDR3 loop is CASSQDFSGQGNYGYTF. CDR3 coding DNA: TGCGCCAGCAGCCAAGATTTTTCCGGACAGGGGAACTATGGCTACACCTTC.

This clone was seen only a few times. This chain uses TRBV5-1 with TRBJ1-2, with a tentative D call TRBD1 (6 bases). The V gene lost 2 bases and the J gene lost 3 bases, with 8 bases spanning the gap. There are 13 residues in the CDR3. Germline loops: CDR1 SGHRS, CDR2 YFSETQ. DNA for the CDR3: TGCGCCAGCAGCTTACAGGGAGACTATGGCTACACCTTC. This translates into CASSLQGDYGYTF.

This clone was seen a single time. V gene TRBV6-4 combines with J gene TRBJ1-5; TRBD1 matches 10 bases. Trimming took 6 bases from V and 4 from J; bases not matched to a gene: 12. Germline lookup yields CDR1 MRHNA and CDR2 SNTAGT. This CDR3 region has 17 residues. CDR3 nucleotides: TGTGCCAGCAGAGCTTTACGAGACAGGGGGCGAAATCAGCCCCAGCATTTT. It yields the protein CASRALRDRGRNQPQHF.

The sample holds one count of this clone. V usage is TRBV5-1 and J usage is TRBJ2-3; D is undetermined. V was clipped by 0 bases and J by 6 bases, with 11 bases between them. CDR3 size: 14 residues. Germline assignment: CDR1 SGHRS and CDR2 YFSETQ. This CDR3 reads CASSLGSRTDTQYF. In DNA form, the CDR3 reads TGCGCCAGCAGCTTGGGTTCTAGGACGGATACGCAGTATTTT.